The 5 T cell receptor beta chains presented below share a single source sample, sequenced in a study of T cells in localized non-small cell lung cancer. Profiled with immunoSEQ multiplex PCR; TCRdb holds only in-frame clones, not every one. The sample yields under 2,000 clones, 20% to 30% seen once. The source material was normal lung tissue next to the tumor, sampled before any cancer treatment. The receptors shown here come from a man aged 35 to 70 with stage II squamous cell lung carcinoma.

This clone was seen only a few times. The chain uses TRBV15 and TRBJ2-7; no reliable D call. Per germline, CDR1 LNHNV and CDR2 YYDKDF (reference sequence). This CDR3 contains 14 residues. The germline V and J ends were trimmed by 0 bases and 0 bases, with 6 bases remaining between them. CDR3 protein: CATSRERSSYEQYF. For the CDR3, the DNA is TGTGCCACCAGCAGAGAACGGAGCTCCTACGAGCAGTACTTC.

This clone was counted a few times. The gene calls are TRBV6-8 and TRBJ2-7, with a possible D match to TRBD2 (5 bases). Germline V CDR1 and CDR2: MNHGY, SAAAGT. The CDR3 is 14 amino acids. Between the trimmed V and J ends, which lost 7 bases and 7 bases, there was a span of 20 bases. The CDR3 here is CASMVPSGSGEQYF. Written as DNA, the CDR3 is TGTGCCAGCATGGTCCCGTCAGGATCGGGGGAGCAGTACTTC.

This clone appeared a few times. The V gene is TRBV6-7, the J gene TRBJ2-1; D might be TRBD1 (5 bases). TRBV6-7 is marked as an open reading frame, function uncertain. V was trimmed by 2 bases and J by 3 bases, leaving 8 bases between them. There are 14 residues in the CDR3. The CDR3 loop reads CASSYRGDYNEQFF. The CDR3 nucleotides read TGTGCCAGCAGTTACAGGGGTGACTACAATGAGCAGTTCTTC.

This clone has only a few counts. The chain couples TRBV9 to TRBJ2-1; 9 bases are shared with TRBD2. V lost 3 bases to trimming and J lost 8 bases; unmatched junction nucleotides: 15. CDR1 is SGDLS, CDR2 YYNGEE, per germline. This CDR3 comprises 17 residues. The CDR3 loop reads CASSDPTGGRARDEQFF. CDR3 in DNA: TGTGCCAGCAGCGACCCTACGGGCGGGAGGGCCCGGGATGAGCAGTTCTTC.

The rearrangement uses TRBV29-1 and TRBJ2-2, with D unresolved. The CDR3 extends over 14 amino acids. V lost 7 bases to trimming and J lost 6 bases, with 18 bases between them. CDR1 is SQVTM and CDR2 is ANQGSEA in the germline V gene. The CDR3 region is CSAYPPEKSGELFF. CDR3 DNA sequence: TGCAGCGCCTACCCGCCGGAGAAATCCGGGGAGCTGTTTTTT.